Listed below are T cell receptor beta chains from one sample, sequenced in a study of cytomegalovirus exposure and HLA in healthy donors. The assay was immunoSEQ multiplex PCR, and TCRdb's table has in-frame clones only and misses some. The sample shows about 160,000 clones, around four fifths of them seen only once. The sample was PBMCs. The receptors were gathered from a man aged 18 to 29 in good health and CMV-seronegative. The CDR3 runs from the conserved cysteine through the conserved F or W. D genes are given only for firm matches. Where a row states a size, it is once, few, many or the class of an expanded clone; other rows omit it.

v_gene	d_gene	j_gene	abundance	CDR3nt	CDR3aa
TRBV19	-	TRBJ2-1	-	TGTGCCAGTAGTATACAGGGGAGATACAATGAGCAGTTCTTC	CASSIQGRYNEQFF
TRBV9	-	TRBJ1-2	-	TGTGCCAGCAGCGGGGCTTCTAACTATGGCTACACCTTC	CASSGASNYGYTF
TRBV6-1	TRBD1	TRBJ1-5	-	TGTGCCAGCAGTGGCGGGACAGGGCGTCAGCCCCAGCATTTT	CASSGGTGRQPQHF
TRBV5-1	-	TRBJ2-1	once	TGCGCCAGCAGCTCGAGACTAGGCGTTCATGAGCAGTTCTTC	CASSSRLGVHEQFF
TRBV11-2	TRBD1	TRBJ2-3	many	TGTGCCAGCACCAGGACAGGGGTGACGGGAGATACGCAGTATTTT	CASTRTGVTGDTQYF
TRBV28	-	TRBJ2-6	-	TGTGCCAGCAACGCGGAGGGAATTTCTGGGGCCAACGTCCTGACTTTC	CASNAEGISGANVLTF
TRBV9	-	TRBJ2-7	once	TGTGCCAGCAGCGCCCCGGCGGGTTTCGAGCAGTACTTC	CASSAPAGFEQYF
TRBV23-1	TRBD1	TRBJ2-6	-	TGCGCCAGCTCAGACAGGGCTCCCTCTGGGGCCAACGTCCTGACTTTC	CASSDRAPSGANVLTF
TRBV7-9	-	TRBJ2-7	-	TGTGCCAGCAGCCCCACAGACGACAGTGACGAGCAGTACTTC	CASSPTDDSDEQYF
TRBV7-9	-	TRBJ1-2	-	TGTGCCAGCAGCTTAGAACAGAACTATGGCTACACCTTC	CASSLEQNYGYTF
TRBV10-3	TRBD1	TRBJ1-2	-	TGTGCCATCAGTGAGTCGAATGGACAGGGGGGAGGCAACACCTTC	CAISESNGQGGGNTF
TRBV7-9	TRBD1	TRBJ1-1	-	TGTGCCAGCAGCCCATACAGGGGTTTGAACACTGAAGCTTTCTTT	CASSPYRGLNTEAFF
TRBV7-9	-	TRBJ2-4	-	TGTGCCACTAGGACCTCCTACCGGGGAGGCAAAAACATTCAGTACTTC	CATRTSYRGGKNIQYF